The 25 T cell receptor beta chains below were found in one sample sequenced in a study of T-cell reconstitution after alpha-beta-depleted transplantation in children. The authors prepared the TCRbeta library with unique molecular identifiers. TCRdb processed the PCR reads anew with MiXCR; each CDR3 protein has one entry. The sample includes about 200,000 distinct CDR3 sequences, 6.6% of them seen just once. Source: PBMCs, taken before TCRalphabeta/CD19-depleted stem cell transplant. The receptors were sampled from a boy aged 2 to 10 with acute lymphoblastic leukemia, due to receive a stem cell transplant.

V gene TRBV18 combines with J gene TRBJ2-3; no firm D call. V lost 3 bases, J lost 1 base, and 11 bases lay in between. The germline V gene has CDR1 KGHSH and CDR2 LQKENI. The CDR3 is 15 amino acids. DNA for the CDR3: TGTGCCAGCTCACCGCAGACCCTACGCACAGATACGCAGTATTTT. It translates to CASSPQTLRTDTQYF. Using reference TRBV18 and TRBJ2-3 for the parts outside the CDR3, the full variable domain is NAGVMQNPRHLVRRRGQEARLRCSPMKGHSHVYWYRQLPEEGLKFMVYLQKENIIDESGMPKERFSAEFPKEGPSILRIQQVVRGDSAAYFCASSPQTLRTDTQYFGPGTRLTVL.

The chain has TRBV10-1 and TRBJ2-7, with D possibly matching TRBD1 (5 bases). V was trimmed by 2 bases and J by 2 bases, leaving 13 bases between them. CDR1 is WNHNN and CDR2 is SYGVQD in the germline V gene (reference sequence). CDR3 length: 15 amino acids. CDR3: CASSESPQGTYEQYF. The DNA of the CDR3 is TGCGCCAGCAGTGAGAGCCCCCAGGGCACCTACGAGCAGTACTTC.

This clonotype has ten or more counts. This chain connects TRBV28 to TRBJ1-5; no firm D call. The CDR3 has 14 residues. CDR1 is MDHEN and CDR2 is SYDVKM in the germline V gene. V shed 6 bases and J shed 6 bases, with 15 bases lying between them. The CDR3 coding sequence is TGTGCCAGCAGACCGAGAGGTTTAGTTCAGCCCCAGCATTTT. It codes for CASRPRGLVQPQHF. Complete variable domain (other parts from reference TRBV28 and TRBJ1-5): DVKVTQSSRYLVKRTGEKVFLECVQDMDHENMFWYRQDPGLGLRLIYFSYDVKMKEKGDIPEGYSVSREKKERFSLILESASTNQTSMYLCASRPRGLVQPQHFGDGTRLSIL.

A few counts support this clonotype. V gene TRBV20-1 combines with J gene TRBJ2-7, with 10 bases matching TRBD2. The CDR3 loop spans 17 amino acids. Germline V gives CDR1 DFQATT, CDR2 SNEGSKA (reference sequence). V gave up 0 bases and J gave up 2 bases; unmatched junction bases: 10. The CDR3 sequence is CSARDLLAGALTYEQYF. CDR3 DNA: TGCAGTGCTAGAGATCTTCTAGCGGGGGCACTTACCTACGAGCAGTACTTC.

This clonotype has a count of ten or more. The genes are TRBV28 and TRBJ2-7; 8 bases agree with TRBD1. The CDR3 is 14 residues long. The V gene's germline CDR1 is MDHEN and CDR2 SYDVKM. V lost 3 bases to trimming and J lost 3 bases; unmatched junction nucleotides: 4. CDR3 bases: TGTGCCAGCAGTTTTCCCGGGACAGGCTACGAGCAGTACTTC. The encoded protein is CASSFPGTGYEQYF.

Worth noting for this clonotype: One junction end does not reproduce the germline sequence, and a read error may be involved. The chain is built from TRBV5-5 and TRBJ2-7, with D perhaps matching TRBD1 or TRBD2 (5 bases each). The V gene's germline CDR1 is SGHKS and CDR2 YYEKEE (reference sequence). CDR3 size: 15 residues. CDR3 protein: CASSLGRPGTGELYF. CDR3 DNA sequence: TGTGCCAGCAGCTTGGGTCGCCCGGGGACGGGCGAGCTGTACTTC.

This clonotype appeared many times. This chain links TRBV20-1 with TRBJ2-1; 7 bases are a match to TRBD2. The germline V gene has CDR1 DFQATT and CDR2 SNEGSKA (reference sequence). This CDR3 has 14 residues. The V gene end was trimmed by 6 bases and the J gene end by 2 bases; junction bases not matched to a gene: 7. CDR3 protein: CSARDYRTYNEQFF. For the CDR3, the DNA is TGCAGTGCGCGGGACTACCGAACCTACAATGAGCAGTTCTTC.

This clonotype was picked up many times. The V and J genes are TRBV29-1 and TRBJ1-2; no clear D. Deletions cut 7 bases from V and 6 bases from J, with 15 bases between. From germline, CDR1 is SQVTM and CDR2 ANQGSEA. This CDR3 has 12 residues. CDR3 protein: CSEEGDVNGYTF. In DNA, the CDR3 is TGCAGCGAGGAGGGAGATGTCAATGGCTACACCTTC.

This clonotype was observed many times. V gene TRBV5-1 combines with J gene TRBJ2-7; TRBD2 is a possible D gene (6 bases). Trimming left V 7 bases short and J 3 bases short, with 11 bases between. The length of the CDR3 is 12 residues. Germline lookup yields CDR1 SGHRS and CDR2 YFSETQ. Here the CDR3 reads CASRDGGYEQYF. The CDR3 DNA reads TGCGCCAGCCGGGACGGGGGCTACGAGCAGTACTTC.

This clonotype was seen a few times. V gene TRBV7-6 combines with J gene TRBJ1-1; D unclear. Deletions cut 4 bases from V and 4 bases from J, with 16 bases between. Germline CDR1 SGHVS, CDR2 FNYEAQ. The CDR3 runs 15 residues. The CDR3 reads CASSSSPLGSTEAFF. In DNA, the CDR3 is TGTGCCAGCAGCTCCTCACCCCTGGGGAGCACTGAAGCTTTCTTT.

In this sample, this clonotype turned up many times. The rearrangement uses TRBV6-5 and TRBJ2-7, with a possible D match to TRBD1 (6 bases). CDR1 and CDR2 from the germline V gene are MNHEY and SVGAGI. V was trimmed by 2 bases and J by 4 bases, leaving 9 bases between them. CDR3 length: 13 amino acids. The CDR3 sequence is CASSYGQLYEQYF. CDR3 coding DNA: TGTGCCAGCAGTTACGGACAGCTTTACGAGCAGTACTTC.

This clonotype has a handful of counts. This chain joins TRBV5-1 and TRBJ2-1, with TRBD2 matching over 11 bases. Germline V gene data show CDR1 as SGHRS and CDR2 as YFSETQ. V lost 1 base, J lost 0 bases, and 6 bases stayed unmatched. The CDR3 has 18 residues. CDR3 sequence (DNA): TGCGCCAGCAGCTTGACTAGCGGGGGCCTTAGCTCCTACAATGAGCAGTTCTTC. This gives the protein CASSLTSGGLSSYNEQFF.

A word on this clonotype: The junction differs from germline at one of its ends, possibly a read error. The chain employs TRBV7-8 and TRBJ2-2; 9 bases are a match to TRBD1. The germline V gene encodes CDR1 SGHVS and CDR2 FQNEAQ. The CDR3 is 17 amino acids. Here the CDR3 reads CASSLTWDRANTRELFF. The CDR3 nucleotides are TGTGCCAGCAGCTTAACTTGGGACAGGGCGAACACCAGGGAGCTGTTTTTT.

The table lists this clonotype with many counts. The rearrangement uses TRBV20-1 and TRBJ2-1, with TRBD1 identical over 7 bases. CDR1 is DFQATT, CDR2 SNEGSKA, per germline (reference sequence). J gave up 7 bases and V 7 bases, and 10 bases lay outside the gene matches. This CDR3 spans 13 amino acids. The CDR3 DNA sequence: TGCAGTGGGCTACAGGGGAGTAGAAATGAGCAGTTCTTC. The encoded protein is CSGLQGSRNEQFF.

This clonotype was observed many times. J is TRBJ2-2 and V is TRBV6-2 or TRBV6-3; the match to TRBD2 covers 11 bases. This CDR3 spans 16 amino acids. Per germline, CDR1 MNHEY and CDR2 SVGEGT. V lost 5 bases to trimming and J lost 7 bases; unmatched junction nucleotides: 9. The CDR3 loop reads CASSELAGEFGGELFF. CDR3 nucleotides: TGTGCCAGCAGTGAACTAGCGGGAGAATTCGGCGGGGAGCTGTTTTTT.

This clonotype has ten or more counts. The CDR3, as DNA: TGTGCCAGCAGCTTTTCTAAACAAGAGACCCAGTACTTC. This sequence encodes CASSFSKQETQYF. The chain is built from TRBV7-6 and TRBJ2-5; D ambiguous. CDR1 is SGHVS, CDR2 FNYEAQ, per germline. The CDR3 sequence is 13 residues long. Trimming left V 3 bases short and J 2 bases short, with 7 bases between.

In this sample, this clonotype turned up many times. The CDR3: CASSQARQTNEQFF. CDR3 DNA sequence: TGTGCCAGCAGCCAGGCACGACAGACTAATGAGCAGTTCTTC. V is TRBV7-9 and J is TRBJ2-1; tentatively, D is TRBD1 (5 bases). CDR1 and CDR2 (germline): SEHNR, FQNEAQ (reference sequence). V was pared by 5 bases and J by 7 bases, with 15 bases between. This CDR3 contains 14 residues.

This clonotype was counted at least ten times. The chain links TRBV4-3 to TRBJ2-7; D uncertain. V dropped 2 bases and J dropped 3 bases, with 14 bases sitting between them. The CDR3 loop spans 15 amino acids. The germline V gene encodes CDR1 LGHNA and CDR2 YSLEER. The CDR3 DNA follows: TGCGCCAGCAGCCAATCTCACCACAGTAACTACGAGCAGTACTTC. Its translation: CASSQSHHSNYEQYF.

The chain combines TRBV12-3 or TRBV12-4 with TRBJ2-3, with 7 bases that match TRBD2. The CDR3 is 15 amino acids. Germline trimming cut 7 bases from V and 6 bases from J; bases unmatched to any gene: 13. CDR3 sequence reads: CASIGGGYNRDTQYF. For the CDR3, the DNA is TGTGCCAGCATTGGGGGAGGGTATAATAGGGATACGCAGTATTTT.

This clonotype was picked up a small number of times. A much bigger clone sits one base away, suggesting this may be a read error. The rearrangement joins TRBV9 to TRBJ2-3; TRBD2 matches 7 bases. The CDR3 loop spans 12 amino acids. With V trimmed by 2 bases and J by 6 bases, 0 bases remained unmatched. CDR1 SGDLS and CDR2 YYNGEE come from the germline V gene. CDR3 DNA: TGTGCCAGCAGCGTCGGGGGGGATACGCAGTATTTT. It codes for CASSVGGDTQYF.

The J gene is TRBJ2-5, the V gene TRBV7-6; D unclear. The CDR3 totals 13 residues. Germline V lookup: CDR1 SGHVS, CDR2 FNYEAQ. The V and J ends lost 5 bases and 2 bases respectively, with 9 bases between them. The CDR3 reads CASSTTDQETQYF. The CDR3 region has the DNA TGTGCCAGCAGCACAACAGATCAAGAGACCCAGTACTTC.

This clonotype was counted many times. V is TRBV28 and J is TRBJ2-1; either TRBD1 or TRBD2 may supply D (5 bases each). Germline-derived CDR1 and CDR2 are MDHEN and SYDVKM. CDR3 length equals 13 residues. V was pared by 10 bases and J by 4 bases, with 14 bases between. The CDR3 DNA reads as TGTGCCATTCAGAGGGACGATTACAATGAGCAGTTCTTC. This translates into CAIQRDDYNEQFF.

The chain has TRBV12-3 or TRBV12-4 and TRBJ2-7; D is perhaps TRBD1 (5 bases). The CDR3 is 13 amino acids. The V and J ends lost 5 bases and 6 bases respectively, with 14 bases between them. The CDR3: CASSLIDRTEQYF. The CDR3 coding sequence is TGTGCCAGCAGTCTAATCGACAGAACCGAGCAGTACTTC.

This clonotype was detected many times. The chain links TRBV4-3 to TRBJ2-7, with TRBD2 matching 15 bases. The germline gives CDR1 LGHNA, CDR2 YSLEER. The CDR3 extends over 19 amino acids. Losses at the gene ends were 0 bases for V and 5 bases for J; bases not matched to a gene: 11. CDR3 region: CASSQDHTGLAGGTDEQYF. The CDR3 coding sequence is TGCGCCAGCAGCCAAGACCATACGGGACTAGCGGGAGGAACCGACGAGCAGTACTTC.

This clonotype was recorded many times. The rearrangement links TRBV5-5 to TRBJ2-4, with no clear D. Germline CDR1 SGHKS, CDR2 YYEKEE (reference sequence). The CDR3 sequence is 16 residues long. Trimming left V 0 bases short and J 6 bases short, with 16 bases between. CDR3 in amino acids: CASSLAFSYRGNIQYF. Here the CDR3 DNA reads TGTGCCAGCAGCTTGGCCTTTTCTTATCGAGGAAACATTCAGTACTTC.